These 3 T cell receptor beta chains came from one sample sequenced in a study of T cells after yellow fever vaccination. TCRdb re-called the 5' RACE reads through MiXCR, storing one row per CDR3 protein. The repertoire has 150,000 to 200,000 distinct CDR3 sequences, 5.5% to 7.5% of them found once; the top ten carry just under 3%. The sample was CD4+ T cells sorted from PBMCs, taken on the day of the first yellow fever vaccination. Source of these receptors: a man aged 18 to 30 who received the YFV17D yellow fever vaccine.

This clonotype has ten or more counts. The CDR3 reads CASKGSRLRDTQYF. CDR3 nucleotide sequence: TGTGCCAGCAAGGGGTCCCGTCTCCGGGATACGCAGTATTTT. This chain uses TRBV6-1 with TRBJ2-3; D might be TRBD1 (5 bases). With 7 bases removed from V and 6 bases from J, the gap between germline ends came to 17 bases. Germline CDR1 is MNHNS and CDR2 is SASEGT. The CDR3 loop spans 14 amino acids.

This clonotype was seen only a few times. This chain links TRBV6-2 or TRBV6-3 with TRBJ1-2; TRBD1 matches 8 bases. Germline V gives CDR1 MNHEY, CDR2 SVGEGT. The length of the CDR3 is 14 residues. The ends lost 2 bases at V and 2 bases at J; junction bases unmatched: 1. The CDR3 sequence: CASSYGTGNYGYTF. CDR3 sequence (DNA): TGTGCCAGCAGTTACGGGACAGGCAACTATGGCTACACCTTC.

The sample holds many counts of this clonotype. V gene TRBV6-2 or TRBV6-3 combines with J gene TRBJ2-3, with D maybe TRBD2 (5 bases). The V end lost 5 bases, the J end lost 2 bases, and 17 bases lay between the germline ends. The CDR3 runs to 16 residues. Per the germline V gene, CDR1 is MNHEY and CDR2 is SVGEGT. CDR3 residues: CASSPRPPGNTDTQYF. CDR3 nucleotides: TGTGCCAGCAGTCCCCGTCCGCCGGGGAACACAGATACGCAGTATTTT.